This TCR beta chain was documented in a study of cytomegalovirus exposure and HLA in healthy donors. The primer mix had 60 Vbeta and 13 Jbeta primers. Profiling relied on immunoSEQ multiplex PCR, and the TCRdb table lists in-frame clones only, not all of them. The sample contains under 140,000 clones, 76% of which appear only once. There are 14 residues in the CDR3. V lost 0 bases and J lost 4, with 9 bases in between. The germline gives CDR1 SGHNT, CDR2 YYREEE (reference sequence). The chain has TRBV5-4 and TRBJ2-3, with TRBD1 as a possible D gene (5 bases). The clonotype comes from a man aged 25 to 45 in good health and CMV-seropositive. Sequences were obtained from PBMCs. The CDR3 sequence: CASSLAQGSDTQYF. In nucleotides, the CDR3 is TGTGCCAGCAGCTTGGCGCAGGGTTCAGATACGCAGTATTTT.